Presented here are 10 T cell receptor beta chains from one specimen sequenced in a study of blood T cell repertoires in COVID-19. Using immunoSEQ multiplex PCR, the repertoire was profiled, and TCRdb retains in-frame clones only, with some absent. The table shows 130,000 to 150,000 clones, with 82% occurring only once. The sample consisted of peripheral blood. The source of these receptors is a human donor with acute or convalescent COVID-19. The donor label of this sample is uncertain.

The rearrangement joins TRBV27 to TRBJ1-2, with D unresolved. V was trimmed by 6 bases and J by 0 bases, leaving 8 bases between them. Germline CDR1 MNHEY, CDR2 SMNVEV (reference sequence). The CDR3 totals 13 residues. CDR3 nucleotides: TGTGCCAGCAGGCGAACAGCTAACTATGGCTACACCTTC. Translated: CASRRTANYGYTF.

The chain carries TRBV4-1 and TRBJ1-5; perhaps TRBD1 as D (5 bases). This CDR3 contains 16 residues. V was trimmed by 2 bases and J by 0 bases, leaving 11 bases between them. Looked up from germline, CDR1 is MGHRA and CDR2 is YSYEKL. The CDR3 nucleotides read TGCGCCAGCAGCCAAAACGGGGGGGTTAGCAATCAGCCCCAGCATTTT. Its protein is CASSQNGGVSNQPQHF.

This clone appeared once. This chain uses TRBV14 with TRBJ2-1; D perhaps matches TRBD1 (5 bases). The CDR3 has 15 amino acids. CDR1 and CDR2 (germline): SGHDN, FVKESK. V was cut by 1 base and J by 6 bases, with 13 bases left in between. CDR3 amino acids: CASSQVGRTTNEQFF. The CDR3 nucleotides are TGTGCCAGCAGCCAAGTCGGTCGGACAACCAATGAGCAGTTCTTC.

The chain uses TRBV12-5 and TRBJ1-2; D is unclear. Per germline, CDR1 LGHNT and CDR2 FRNRAP. The CDR3 sequence is 13 residues long. V was cut by 3 bases and J by 5 bases, with 10 bases left in between. The CDR3 DNA sequence: TGTGCTAGTGGTTTTCAAAGGACTTATGGCTACACCTTC. Translating it yields CASGFQRTYGYTF.

The rearrangement uses TRBV25-1 and TRBJ2-2; 11 bases line up with TRBD1. Trimming took 1 base from V and 7 from J; bases not matched to a gene: 5. Germline V lookup: CDR1 MGHDK, CDR2 SYGVNS. The CDR3 has 16 residues. The CDR3, as DNA: TGTGCCAGCAGTGAATCGGACAGGGGGCGGAGCGGGGAGCTGTTTTTT. Protein: CASSESDRGRSGELFF.

This chain connects TRBV30 to TRBJ2-6; 8 positions agree with TRBD1. V shed 7 bases and J 0 bases; nucleotides not matched to a gene: 5. The germline gives CDR1 GTSNPN, CDR2 SVGIG (reference sequence). This CDR3 region has 15 residues. The CDR3 here is CASGGDLSGANVLTF. CDR3 nucleotide sequence: TGTGCCTCAGGGGGCGACCTCTCTGGGGCCAACGTCCTGACTTTC. The complete variable domain, with remaining parts taken from reference TRBV30 and TRBJ2-6, reads SQTIHQWPATLVQPVGSPLSLECTVEGTSNPNLYWYRQAAGRGLQLLFYSVGIGQISSEVPQNLSASRPQDRQFILSSKKLLLSDSGFYLCASGGDLSGANVLTFGAGSRLTVL.

About this clone: Distinct nucleotide sequences in the sample also encode this CDR3. The chain has TRBV29-1 and TRBJ1-2; D remains ambiguous. This CDR3 has 11 amino acids. Trimming took 4 bases from V and 6 from J, leaving 9 bases between them. Germline values: CDR1 SQVTM, CDR2 ANQGSEA. CDR3 region: CSVGASHGYTF. The CDR3 bases are TGCAGCGTTGGGGCGTCCCATGGCTACACCTTC.

The J gene is TRBJ2-4, the V gene TRBV9; possible D gene TRBD1, 6 bases. In germline, CDR1 is SGDLS, CDR2 YYNGEE. The CDR3 runs to 13 residues. The ends were cut back, 2 bases at V and 6 bases at J, with 9 bases in the middle. This chain's CDR3 is CASSVPGVNIQYF. CDR3 coding DNA: TGTGCCAGCAGCGTGCCAGGGGTAAACATTCAGTACTTC. The variable domain in full, with the rest retrieved from reference TRBV9 and TRBJ2-4, is DSGVTQTPKHLITATGQRVTLRCSPRSGDLSVYWYQQSLDQGLQFLIQYYNGEERAKGNILERFSAQQFPDLHSELNLSSLELGDSALYFCASSVPGVNIQYFGAGTRLSVL.

The chain is built from TRBV19 and TRBJ1-5; tentatively, D is TRBD1 (6 bases). Germline CDR1 LNHDA, CDR2 SQIVND (reference sequence). The CDR3 sequence is 14 residues long. V was clipped by 7 bases and J by 0 bases, with 10 bases between them. CDR3 nucleotides: TGTGCCAGTATCGGACAGTATAGCAATCAGCCCCAGCATTTT. Its translation is CASIGQYSNQPQHF.

The chain employs TRBV7-3 and TRBJ2-7; D might be TRBD2 (5 bases). This CDR3 comprises 13 residues. The V end was cut by 2 bases, the J end by 4 bases, with 9 bases between. Germline V CDR1 and CDR2: SGHTA, FQGTGA. As DNA, the CDR3 is TGTGCCAGCAGCTTAGAGAGGAGGTACGAGCAGTACTTC. Amino acids: CASSLERRYEQYF.